This entry describes one T cell receptor beta chain. Its antigen remains unknown. The data belong to a study of radiotherapy plus CTLA-4 blockade in lung cancer. Points from the study as a whole: Radiotherapy plus ipilimumab was followed by expansion in blood of tumor-derived TCR clones. Together with interferon-beta, which increased in serum after radiation, early dynamic changes in blood T cell clones were reportedly the best predictors of response.

This CDR3 spans 15 amino acids. Trimming took 5 bases from V and 3 from J, leaving 14 bases between them. Germline values: CDR1 SGHAT, CDR2 FQNNGV. Libraries were prepared by immunoSEQ multiplex PCR; TCRdb keeps only in-frame clonotypes and omits some of them. This repertoire shows about 45,000 clones, 73% found once; its top ten account for roughly 3.5%. The clonotype comes from a human donor with non-small cell lung cancer who had a complete response to radiotherapy plus ipilimumab. The material was peripheral blood, obtained from a patient treated with radiotherapy plus ipilimumab. The chain carries TRBV11-2 and TRBJ1-3; maybe TRBD1 (6 bases). This chain's CDR3 is CASSPQLQGGNTIYF. CDR3 DNA sequence: TGTGCCAGCAGCCCCCAACTACAGGGTGGAAACACCATATATTTT. Using reference TRBV11-2 and TRBJ1-3 for the parts outside the CDR3, the full variable domain is EAGVAQSPRYKIIEKRQSVAFWCNPISGHATLYWYQQILGQGPKLLIQFQNNGVVDDSQLPKDRFSAERLKGVDSTLKIQPAKLEDSAVYLCASSPQLQGGNTIYFGEGSWLTVV.